The source of this T cell receptor beta chain is a study of blood T cell repertoires in COVID-19. About the study: Italy, Spain and the United States were the sources of the convalescent and acute COVID-19 samples. Sources were T cells, B-cell-depleted T cells, or PBMCs; the material itself was cDNA or gDNA.

A Seattle source enrolled patients during active infection and followed them longitudinally. Data came from immunoSEQ multiplex PCR; TCRdb stores just in-frame clones and leaves some out. The sample contains over 200,000 clones, 75% to 85% of which appear only once. This CDR3 has 14 amino acids. V dropped 9 bases and J dropped 6 bases, with 17 bases sitting between them. CDR1 KGHDR and CDR2 SFDVKD come from the germline V gene. Sequenced sample: peripheral blood. The rearrangement links TRBV24-1 to TRBJ1-5; D is uncertain. The TCR sequence derives from a woman in her thirties with COVID-19, enrolled during active disease. This CDR3 reads CATGWAGGGQPQHF. The CDR3 coding sequence is TGTGCCACCGGTTGGGCGGGAGGCGGTCAGCCCCAGCATTTT.